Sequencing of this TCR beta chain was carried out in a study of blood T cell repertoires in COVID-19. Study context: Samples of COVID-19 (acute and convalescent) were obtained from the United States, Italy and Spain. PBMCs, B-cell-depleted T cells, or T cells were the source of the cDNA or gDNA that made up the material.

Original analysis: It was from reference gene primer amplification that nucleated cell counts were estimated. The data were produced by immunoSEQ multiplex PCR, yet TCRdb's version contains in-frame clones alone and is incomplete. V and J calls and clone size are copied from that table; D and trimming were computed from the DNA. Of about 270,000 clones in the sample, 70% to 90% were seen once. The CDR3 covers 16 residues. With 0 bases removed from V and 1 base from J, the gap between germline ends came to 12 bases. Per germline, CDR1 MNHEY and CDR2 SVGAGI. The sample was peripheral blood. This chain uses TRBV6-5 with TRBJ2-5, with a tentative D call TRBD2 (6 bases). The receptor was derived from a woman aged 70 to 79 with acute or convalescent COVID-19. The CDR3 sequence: CASSYSGGGLQETQYF. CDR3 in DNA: TGTGCCAGCAGTTACTCGGGTGGGGGACTCCAAGAGACCCAGTACTTC.